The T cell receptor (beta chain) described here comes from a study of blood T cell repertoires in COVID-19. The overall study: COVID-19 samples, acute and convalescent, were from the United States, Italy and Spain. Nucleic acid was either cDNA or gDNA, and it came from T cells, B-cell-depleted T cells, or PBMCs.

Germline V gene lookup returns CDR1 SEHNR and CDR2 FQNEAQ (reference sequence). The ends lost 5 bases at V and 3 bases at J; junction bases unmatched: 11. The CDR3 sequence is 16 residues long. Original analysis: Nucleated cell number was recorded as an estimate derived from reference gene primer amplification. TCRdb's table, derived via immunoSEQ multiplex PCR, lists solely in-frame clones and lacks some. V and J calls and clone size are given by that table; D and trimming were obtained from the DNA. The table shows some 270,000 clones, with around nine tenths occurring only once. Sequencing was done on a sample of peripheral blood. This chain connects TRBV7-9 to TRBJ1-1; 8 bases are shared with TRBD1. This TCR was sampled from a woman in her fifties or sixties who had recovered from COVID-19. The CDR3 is CASSPSGTGMDTEAFF. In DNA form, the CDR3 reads TGTGCCAGCAGCCCCTCCGGGACAGGAATGGACACTGAAGCTTTCTTT.